The 23 T cell receptor beta chains presented below share a single source sample, sequenced in a study of OX40 agonist ivuxolimab in advanced cancers. Using immunoSEQ multiplex PCR, the repertoire was profiled, and TCRdb retains in-frame clones only, with some absent. The sample holds 25,000 to 35,000 clones, 84% seen once. The source was CD4+ or CD8+ T cells sorted from blood, collected in a trial of the OX40 agonist ivuxolimab. The receptors were sampled from an adult with an advanced solid tumor such as melanoma, head and neck, liver or kidney cancer.

By sample fraction, this clone is medium-sized. The CDR3: CAWSLGQQFF. The DNA for the CDR3 is TGTGCCTGGAGTTTGGGACAGCAGTTCTTC. The chain couples TRBV30 to TRBJ2-1; D possibly uses TRBD1 or TRBD2 (5 bases each). V shed 2 bases and J shed 11 bases, with 7 bases lying between them. Germline V CDR1 and CDR2: GTSNPN, SVGIG (reference sequence). This CDR3 region has 10 residues.

This clone has a handful of counts. This chain uses TRBV30 with TRBJ2-7, with unresolved D. Trimming removed 2 bases from V and 2 bases from J, with 10 bases in between. Germline CDR1 GTSNPN, CDR2 SVGIG (reference sequence). The CDR3 covers 13 residues. The chain's CDR3 is CAWSRQEPYEQYF. CDR3 nucleotides: TGTGCCTGGAGTCGGCAGGAACCCTACGAGCAGTACTTC.

The chain couples TRBV5-6 to TRBJ2-1; D may match TRBD1 or TRBD2 (5 bases each). The CDR3 is 17 amino acids. Germline V gives CDR1 SGHDT, CDR2 YYEEEE. Trimming took off 3 bases at V and 0 bases at J, with 16 bases between the two ends. Here the CDR3 reads CASSYGLGDHSYNEQFF. The DNA for the CDR3 is TGTGCCAGCAGCTACGGGTTAGGGGACCACTCCTACAATGAGCAGTTCTTC.

This clone is labeled as medium-sized. The CDR3 DNA follows: TGTGCCAGCAGCGCCAGGCTCCCACCTGATACGCAGTATTTT. Translated, it gives CASSARLPPDTQYF. The V call is TRBV7-2, the J call TRBJ2-3; D is ambiguous. V was clipped by 5 bases and J by 6 bases, with 15 bases between them. Looked up from germline, CDR1 is SGHTA and CDR2 is FQGNSA. The CDR3 loop spans 14 amino acids.

The V and J genes are TRBV6-5 and TRBJ1-1, with a possible D match to TRBD1 (6 bases). Germline V CDR1 and CDR2: MNHEY, SVGAGI. The CDR3 covers 14 residues. V dropped 6 bases and J dropped 6 bases, with 17 bases sitting between them. In DNA, the CDR3 is TGTGCCAGCAGGTATACAGGGTCAGGGCCTGAAGCTTTCTTT. This sequence encodes CASRYTGSGPEAFF.

The chain carries TRBV9 and TRBJ1-2; 9 bases are shared with TRBD1. CDR1 SGDLS and CDR2 YYNGEE come from the germline V gene. Trimming at V came to 4 bases and at J to 4 bases, leaving 8 bases not matched to a gene. The CDR3 is 15 amino acids. The CDR3 DNA sequence: TGTGCCAGCAGCCTCTGGACAGGGGTCTCCTATGGCTACACCTTC. Translated, it gives CASSLWTGVSYGYTF.

The chain's CDR3 is CASSVASGRTVRAGELFF. CDR3 coding DNA: TGTGCCAGCAGCGTAGCCAGCGGGAGAACCGTCAGGGCCGGGGAGCTGTTTTTT. This chain uses TRBV9 with TRBJ2-2, with 8 bases aligning to TRBD2. The V gene end was trimmed by 0 bases and the J gene end by 6 bases; junction bases not matched to a gene: 13. The germline V gene has CDR1 SGDLS and CDR2 YYNGEE. This CDR3 has 18 amino acids.

The rearrangement links TRBV21-1 to TRBJ2-6; whether TRBD1, the table's D call, matches the DNA was not checked. TRBV21-1 is deemed a pseudogene. The CDR3 length is 21 residues. Written as DNA, the CDR3 is TGTGCCAGCAGCACCCCCGGGGCGGGGACAGAGCCTCACTCTGGGGCCAACGTCCTGACTTTC. Its translation is CASSTPGAGTEPHSGANVLTF.

This clone was observed a handful of times. J is TRBJ2-7 and V is TRBV4-3; D is unclear. Trimming cost V 2 bases and J 3 bases, with 11 bases left between them. The germline CDR1 and CDR2 sequences are LGHNA and YSLEER. This CDR3 is 14 amino acids long. CDR3: CASSQSSIDYEQYF. In nucleotides, the CDR3 is TGCGCCAGCAGCCAATCCTCCATCGACTACGAGCAGTACTTC.

This clone was picked up one time. The V gene is TRBV7-2, the J gene TRBJ2-2, with a tentative D call TRBD1 (5 bases). The CDR3 is made up of 18 amino acids. Germline V gives CDR1 SGHTA, CDR2 FQGNSA. V was clipped by 5 bases and J by 3 bases, with 22 bases between them. The CDR3 here is CASSPAFFDSFYTGELFF. In nucleotides, the CDR3 is TGTGCCAGCAGCCCCGCCTTCTTCGACAGTTTTTACACCGGGGAGCTGTTTTTT. Based on the CDR3 plus reference TRBV7-2 and TRBJ2-2, the full variable domain is GAGVSQSPSNKVTEKGKDVELRCDPISGHTALYWYRQSLGQGLEFLIYFQGNSAPDKSGLPSDRFSAERTGGSVSTLTIQRTQQEDSAVYLCASSPAFFDSFYTGELFFGEGSRLTVL.

The chain carries TRBV5-1 and TRBJ2-2; perhaps D is TRBD1 or TRBD2 (7 bases each). This CDR3 comprises 14 residues. Trimming pared 7 bases from V and 3 bases from J, leaving 13 bases between. Looked up from germline, CDR1 is SGHRS and CDR2 is YFSETQ. CDR3 region: CASRGGGDTGELFF. The CDR3 region has the DNA TGCGCCAGCCGGGGAGGGGGCGACACCGGGGAGCTGTTTTTT.

This rearrangement joins TRBV11-1 to TRBJ2-5; D is perhaps TRBD2 (5 bases). The V gene's germline CDR1 is SGHAT and CDR2 FQDESV (reference sequence). This CDR3 spans 15 amino acids. Trimming cost V 8 bases and J 2 bases, with 18 bases left between them. The CDR3 sequence: CASRRSSMGQETQYF. The CDR3 DNA reads TGTGCCAGCCGGAGGTCGTCCATGGGGCAAGAGACCCAGTACTTC.

The chain has TRBV29-1 and TRBJ1-2; 7 positions match TRBD1. Germline V lookup: CDR1 SQVTM, CDR2 ANQGSEA. The V and J ends lost 3 bases and 8 bases, in that order; junction bases with no gene match: 6. This CDR3 contains 12 residues. The CDR3 DNA reads as TGCAGCGTTGATGAGGGGGCCCCCGGCTACACCTTC. Translation: CSVDEGAPGYTF.

Note on this clone: A much larger clone lies a single base off, so this may be a read error. Other DNA sequences from this sample encode an identical CDR3 as well. The chain joins TRBV30 to TRBJ1-5, with no clear D. Germline V gene lookup returns CDR1 GTSNPN and CDR2 SVGIG (reference sequence). The CDR3 consists of 13 residues. The V and J ends lost 0 bases and 1 base respectively, with 4 bases between them. The CDR3 bases are TGTGCCTGGAGTGTGGGAAGCAATCAGCCCCAGCATTTT. This encodes CAWSVGSNQPQHF.

The gene calls are TRBV27 and TRBJ1-5; D perhaps matches TRBD1 (5 bases). Trimming pared 3 bases from V and 3 bases from J, leaving 9 bases between. The CDR3 covers 14 residues. Germline V gene data show CDR1 as MNHEY and CDR2 as SMNVEV (reference sequence). The CDR3, as DNA: TGTGCCAGCAGTTTGGGAGGGGACAATCAGCCCCAGCATTTT. This sequence encodes CASSLGGDNQPQHF.

The rearrangement uses TRBV7-9 and TRBJ2-1; TRBD1 or TRBD2 may be the D gene (6 bases each). With 0 bases removed from V and 8 bases from J, the gap between germline ends came to 11 bases. The CDR3 covers 14 residues. Germline V gene lookup returns CDR1 SEHNR and CDR2 FQNEAQ (reference sequence). CDR3 sequence reads: CASSLAGGSDEQFF. In DNA form, the CDR3 reads TGTGCCAGCAGCTTAGCGGGGGGCAGCGATGAGCAGTTCTTC.

The table lists this clone with a few counts. The chain carries TRBV4-2 and TRBJ2-1, with D unclear. CDR1 and CDR2 (germline): LGHNA, YNFKEQ. V was clipped by 0 bases and J by 6 bases, with 24 bases between them. The CDR3 totals 19 residues. CDR3 DNA sequence: TGTGCCAGCAGCCAAGAGGGTTGGGCCATTCAAACCACAATCAATGAGCAGTTCTTC. This translates into CASSQEGWAIQTTINEQFF.

The V call is TRBV27, the J call TRBJ2-1; 9 nucleotides line up with TRBD2. V lost 7 bases and J lost 4; bases outside the gene matches: 8. Per the germline V gene, CDR1 is MNHEY and CDR2 is SMNVEV (reference sequence). CDR3 length: 15 amino acids. CDR3 nucleotides: TGTGCCAGCACCAAAGGTAGCGGGAGTTACAATGAGCAGTTCTTC. Its translation: CASTKGSGSYNEQFF.

The V and J genes are TRBV4-3 and TRBJ2-7, with no clear D. Germline V gene sequence: CDR1 LGHNA, CDR2 YSLEER. V shed 0 bases and J shed 5 bases, with 8 bases lying between them. The CDR3 has 13 amino acids. In DNA, the CDR3 is TGCGCCAGCAGCCAAGAGCCTGCGGACGAGCAGTACTTC. Encoded protein: CASSQEPADEQYF.

The chain is built from TRBV6-5 and TRBJ1-5; 7 nucleotides agree with TRBD1. This CDR3 contains 13 residues. Germline trimming cut 9 bases from V and 5 bases from J; bases unmatched to any gene: 7. The germline V gene has CDR1 MNHEY and CDR2 SVGAGI. The CDR3 DNA sequence: TGTGCCAGTAGGGACAGCCAGTATCAGCCCCAGCATTTT. Amino acids: CASRDSQYQPQHF.

V and J are TRBV6-5 and TRBJ2-3, with D uncertain. This CDR3 has 12 amino acids. V lost 0 bases and J lost 6, with 4 bases in between. Germline loops: CDR1 MNHEY, CDR2 SVGAGI. The chain's CDR3 is CASSYSGDTQYF. CDR3 DNA: TGTGCCAGCAGTTACTCCGGGGATACGCAGTATTTT.

V usage is TRBV5-1 and J usage is TRBJ2-5; a weak D match, TRBD2 (6 bases). The CDR3 runs to 13 residues. V lost 0 bases and J 5 bases, leaving 8 bases between the germline ends. The germline gives CDR1 SGHRS, CDR2 YFSETQ. The CDR3 protein is CASSLVGGETQYF. In nucleotides, the CDR3 is TGCGCCAGCAGCTTGGTTGGGGGGGAGACCCAGTACTTC.

This clone was seen a few times. The chain is built from TRBV7-9 and TRBJ2-7; TRBD1 might be the D (6 bases). Germline V gives CDR1 SEHNR, CDR2 FQNEAQ (reference sequence). This CDR3 comprises 15 residues. V lost 2 bases and J lost 5, with 16 bases in between. CDR3 region: CASSLTRGFFHEQYF. The CDR3 DNA is TGTGCCAGCAGCTTAACCAGGGGCTTCTTCCACGAGCAGTACTTC.